The next 30 T cell receptor beta chains were all read from a single sample in a study of tumor-infiltrating lymphocytes in glioblastoma multiforme. TCRB libraries came from RNA via three nested multiplex PCR rounds. TCRdb called the multiplex PCR reads again in MiXCR, with one record for every CDR3 protein. The table lists around 10,000 distinct CDR3 sequences, around two thirds of them singletons. Sequencing input: brain tumor tissue. The receptor source for this set is a male donor with glioblastoma.

This clonotype was observed a handful of times. Sequence at one end of the junction differs from germline and may be a read error. The chain employs TRBV10-3 and TRBJ1-1, with D perhaps TRBD1 (5 bases). The CDR3 length is 13 residues. Looked up from germline, CDR1 is ENHRY and CDR2 is SYGVKD. CDR3 amino acids: CAISDSGKIEAYF. For the CDR3, the DNA is TGTGCCATCAGTGACTCAGGGAAGATTGAAGCTTACTTT.

This clonotype was seen many times. The chain uses TRBV10-2 and TRBJ2-7; D not resolved. The CDR3 loop spans 11 amino acids. The germline CDR1 and CDR2 sequences are WSHSY and SAAADI. Trimming cost V 5 bases and J 2 bases, with 4 bases left between them. The CDR3 DNA sequence: TGCGCCAGCAGTACCCCCTACGAGCAGTACTTC. The encoded protein is CASSTPYEQYF.

Remarks on this clonotype: The conserved final phenylalanine or tryptophan is absent from the CDR3, which likely points to a read error. The rearrangement uses TRBV6-1 and TRBJ1-1, with TRBD1 matching 7 bases. J lost 5 bases, V lost 6 bases, and 18 bases had no gene match. The CDR3 loop spans 17 amino acids. The germline CDR1 and CDR2 sequences are MNHNS and SASEGT. The CDR3 loop is CASSYGTGVGLWTEAFL. For the CDR3, the DNA is TGTGCCAGCAGCTACGGCACAGGGGTTGGGTTGTGGACTGAAGCTTTCTTG.

About this clonotype itself: A junction end diverges from the germline sequence, so it may reflect a read error. V is TRBV4-1 and J is TRBJ1-1; a possible D gene is TRBD1 (5 bases). The CDR3 spans 14 residues. Germline CDR1 is MGHRA and CDR2 is YSYEKL. The CDR3 bases are TGCGCCAGCAGCAAGGGACGGACCTTCACTGAAGCATTCTTT. Translation gives CASSKGRTFTEAFF.

V gene TRBV6-2 or TRBV6-3 combines with J gene TRBJ2-1; 10 bases match TRBD2. CDR1 MNHEY and CDR2 SVGEGT come from the germline V gene. J was trimmed by 6 bases and V by 7 bases; bases with no gene match: 9. The CDR3 totals 15 residues. The CDR3 region is CASKAAGGRLNEQFF. CDR3 nucleotides: TGTGCCAGCAAAGCAGCGGGAGGGCGTCTCAATGAGCAGTTCTTC.

V and J are TRBV29-1 and TRBJ1-1, with 8 nucleotides matching TRBD1. CDR3 length: 18 amino acids. Per the germline V gene, CDR1 is SQVTM and CDR2 is ANQGSEA. Trimming cost V 3 bases and J 6 bases; bases outside gene matches: 21. The CDR3 DNA sequence: TGCAGCGTTGAGGTACCAGGGGGCTGGGCCTGGCGAGGGGCTGAAGCTTTCTTT. This codes for CSVEVPGGWAWRGAEAFF.

The V call is TRBV11-1, the J call TRBJ2-7; TRBD1 agrees at 10 bases. V gave up 6 bases and J gave up 5 bases; unmatched junction bases: 4. The V gene's germline CDR1 is SGHAT and CDR2 FQDESV (reference sequence). The CDR3 consists of 13 residues. The CDR3 region has the DNA TGTGCCAGCAGGTGGACAGGGGGTGACGAGCAGTACTTC. Amino acid sequence: CASRWTGGDEQYF.

On this clonotype: The junction shows a germline mismatch at one end, possibly a read error. The chain carries TRBV6-1 and TRBJ2-1; no firm D call. This CDR3 has 15 residues. Germline V CDR1 and CDR2: MNHNS, SASEGT. The CDR3 nucleotides are TGTGCCAGCAGTGAAGGAGTCATAGCATACAAAGAGCAGTTCTTC. Translating it yields CASSEGVIAYKEQFF.

By share, this clonotype ranks as medium-sized. The rearrangement joins TRBV6-5 to TRBJ2-3; 7 bases match TRBD1. V was pared by 5 bases and J by 5 bases, with 1 base of the junction left unmatched. Germline-derived CDR1 and CDR2 are MNHEY and SVGAGI. The CDR3 runs 12 residues. The CDR3 region is CASSRQGDTQYF. CDR3 DNA sequence: TGTGCCAGCAGTCGACAGGGAGATACGCAGTATTTT.

The genes are TRBV11-2 and TRBJ2-4; 7 nucleotides line up with TRBD2. The junction had 5 bases not matched to a gene; V was cut back by 3 bases and J by 9 bases. CDR3 length: 13 residues. The germline V gene has CDR1 SGHAT and CDR2 FQNNGV. The DNA of the CDR3 is TGTGCCAGCAGCTTGATCAGGGAGGGCATTCAGTACTTC. It translates to CASSLIREGIQYF.

By its share, this clonotype is medium-sized (0.01 to 0.1%). This chain joins TRBV25-1 and TRBJ2-7, with 9 bases fitting TRBD1. Trimming took 3 bases from V and 0 from J; bases not matched to a gene: 6. Per germline, CDR1 MGHDK and CDR2 SYGVNS. The CDR3 contains 16 residues. In DNA, the CDR3 is TGTGCCAGCAGTGACCCCCCGGGACAGGGCTCCTACGAGCAGTACTTC. Protein: CASSDPPGQGSYEQYF.

Concerning this clonotype: A read error is possible here, since a much larger clone lies one base away. The missing conserved phenylalanine or tryptophan at the end of this CDR3 makes a read error likely. The chain carries TRBV2 and TRBJ1-1; no clear D gene. CDR1 is SNHLY and CDR2 is FYNNEI in the germline V gene. CDR3 length: 13 amino acids. The CDR3 here is CVSSDNSNTEAFS. CDR3 sequence (DNA): TGTGTCAGCAGTGACAACTCGAACACTGAAGCTTTCTCT.

This clonotype appeared once. Germline is not matched at one junction end, which may reflect a read error. V and J are TRBV20-1 and TRBJ1-2; D is unresolved. In germline, CDR1 is DFQATT, CDR2 SNEGSKA (reference sequence). The CDR3 loop spans 11 amino acids. Here the CDR3 DNA reads TGCAGTGCTAACCGCTTTTGCGGCTCCACCTTC. The encoded protein is CSANRFCGSTF.

Written as DNA, the CDR3 is TGTGCCAGCAGCTTAGGTGCCCAGGGGGCCTACGAGCAGTACTTC. Encoded protein: CASSLGAQGAYEQYF. This chain joins TRBV11-3 and TRBJ2-7; 7 bases are shared with TRBD1. The CDR3 length is 15 residues. V was pared by 1 base and J by 2 bases, with 5 bases of the junction left unmatched. Germline lookup yields CDR1 SGHNT and CDR2 YENEEA.

Concerning this clonotype itself: Germline and junction disagree at one end, which may indicate a read error. The chain employs TRBV12-3 or TRBV12-4 and TRBJ2-3, with 8 bases identical to TRBD2. The length of the CDR3 is 12 residues. The CDR3 reads CASCPLAVTQYF. CDR3 nucleotides: TGTGCCAGCTGTCCACTAGCGGTTACGCAGTATTTC.

The chain uses TRBV29-1 and TRBJ2-1, with TRBD1 matching 7 bases. V lost 5 bases, J lost 3 bases, and 19 bases stayed unmatched. The CDR3 runs to 18 residues. Germline V gene data show CDR1 as SQVTM and CDR2 as ANQGSEA. CDR3 region: CSVLGVSSRDSDYNEQFF. The CDR3 region has the DNA TGCAGCGTTCTGGGTGTCTCGAGCCGGGACAGTGACTACAATGAGCAGTTCTTC.

The chain couples TRBV11-2 to TRBJ1-1, with 10 bases that match TRBD1. J lost 5 bases, V lost 5 bases, and 8 bases had no gene match. The CDR3 is 15 residues long. CDR1 is SGHAT, CDR2 FQNNGV, per germline. CDR3 in amino acids: CASSVGPGQGTEAFF. CDR3 sequence (DNA): TGTGCCAGCAGCGTAGGGCCGGGACAGGGGACTGAAGCTTTCTTT.

A remark on this clonotype: The CDR3 end shows no conserved phenylalanine or tryptophan, and so a read error is likely. The rearrangement uses TRBV5-4 and TRBJ2-1, with 16 positions matching TRBD2. The CDR3 sequence is 17 residues long. The J segment lost 4 bases and the V segment lost 9 bases, leaving 10 bases of the junction unmatched. Germline CDR1 and CDR2: SGHNT and YYREEE (reference sequence). The CDR3 sequence: CATYPGTSGRAYNEQFL. CDR3 coding DNA: TGTGCCACCTACCCCGGGACTAGCGGGAGGGCATACAATGAGCAGTTCTTA.

The sample holds many counts of this clonotype. J is TRBJ2-7 and V is TRBV28; D remains unclear. The CDR3 runs to 11 residues. Germline V lookup: CDR1 MDHEN, CDR2 SYDVKM. The V end was cut by 3 bases, the J end by 4 bases, with 4 bases between. In DNA, the CDR3 is TGTGCCAGCAGTTTTATGTACGAGCAGTACTTC. Translation gives CASSFMYEQYF.

Many counts were recorded for this clonotype. The rearrangement joins TRBV28 to TRBJ1-6; D possibly corresponds to TRBD1 (6 bases). Germline V gene data show CDR1 as MDHEN and CDR2 as SYDVKM. The CDR3 totals 14 residues. Trimming pared 6 bases from V and 9 bases from J, leaving 15 bases between. In nucleotides, the CDR3 is TGTGCCAGCAGGGAACAGGGCACTAGTTCACCCCTCCACTTT. Translation: CASREQGTSSPLHF.

This clonotype has ten or more counts. V is TRBV5-1 and J is TRBJ2-7; D tentatively fits TRBD1 or TRBD2 (6 bases each). The CDR3 spans 14 residues. V lost 2 bases and J 7 bases, leaving 16 bases between the germline ends. The germline CDR1 and CDR2 sequences are SGHRS and YFSETQ. CDR3 region: CASSLGSGAGEQYF. In nucleotides, the CDR3 is TGCGCCAGCAGCTTAGGGTCGGGGGCCGGGGAGCAGTACTTC.

As concerns this clonotype: One base away lies a much larger clone, so this may be a sequencing read error. The rearrangement uses TRBV5-1 and TRBJ2-3, with D tentatively TRBD2 (5 bases). The CDR3 sequence is 16 residues long. Looked up from germline, CDR1 is SGHRS and CDR2 is YFSETQ. The CDR3 DNA follows: TGCGCCAGCAGCCCCCTAGGTATTGGAGGCACAGATACGCAGTGTTTT. Amino acid sequence: CASSPLGIGGTDTQCF.

This clonotype was counted a few times. The chain employs TRBV4-3 and TRBJ1-1; 7 bases fit TRBD1. The V and J ends lost 2 bases and 3 bases, in that order; junction bases with no gene match: 6. CDR1 is LGHNA and CDR2 is YSLEER in the germline V gene. The CDR3 spans 15 residues. CDR3 loop: CASSQPGQRYTEAFF. For the CDR3, the DNA is TGCGCCAGCAGCCAACCGGGACAGCGGTACACTGAAGCTTTCTTT.

Comment on this clonotype: A clone one base away is much larger, so this may be a read error. The genes are TRBV7-3 and TRBJ1-2; D possibly corresponds to TRBD1 (6 bases). The CDR3 has 11 residues. Germline CDR1 SGHTA, CDR2 FQGTGA. The CDR3, as DNA: TGTGCCAGCCAGACAGGCTATGACTACACCTTC. As protein: CASQTGYDYTF.

This clonotype showed up just a few times. The rearrangement joins TRBV20-1 to TRBJ1-2; D is undetermined. Trimming took off 0 bases at V and 0 bases at J, with 5 bases between the two ends. This CDR3 contains 13 residues. Germline assignment: CDR1 DFQATT and CDR2 SNEGSKA (reference sequence). CDR3 in amino acids: CSAREAANYGYTF. In DNA form, the CDR3 reads TGCAGTGCTAGAGAGGCCGCTAACTATGGCTACACCTTC.

This clonotype was recorded at least ten times. A much larger clonotype is one base distant, so this may be a read error. V is TRBV29-1 and J is TRBJ2-7; TRBD2 is a possible D gene (5 bases). Germline values: CDR1 SQVTM, CDR2 ANQGSEA. This CDR3 is built from 12 residues. CDR3 residues: CSIEETIYEQYF. The CDR3 bases are TGCAGCATTGAAGAGACTATCTACGAGCAGTACTTC.

The chain carries TRBV5-1 and TRBJ1-6; D unclear. The CDR3 contains 14 residues. V lost 0 bases and J 10 bases, leaving 11 bases between the germline ends. Germline CDR1 reads SGHRS; CDR2 reads YFSETQ. Here the CDR3 reads CASSLAGLKSPLHF. The CDR3 nucleotides read TGCGCCAGCAGCTTGGCGGGTTTGAAATCACCCCTCCACTTT.

The V and J genes are TRBV4-1 and TRBJ1-1, with TRBD1 matching over 9 bases. The CDR3 covers 13 residues. After removal of 6 bases from V and 7 bases from J, the junction contained 6 bases not matched to a gene. Germline V CDR1 and CDR2: MGHRA, YSYEKL. The CDR3 DNA is TGCGCCAGCAGTGCCACAGGGGGCCGTGAAGCTTTCTTT. Protein: CASSATGGREAFF.

The V and J genes are TRBV10-3 and TRBJ1-2; TRBD1 matches 8 bases. Germline V gene lookup returns CDR1 ENHRY and CDR2 SYGVKD. V lost 6 bases to trimming and J lost 8 bases; unmatched junction nucleotides: 11. The CDR3 totals 14 residues. The chain's CDR3 is CAISETGQVSGYTF. The CDR3 nucleotides are TGTGCCATCAGCGAGACGGGACAGGTGTCGGGCTACACCTTC.

The chain links TRBV19 to TRBJ2-7, with D tentatively TRBD2 (5 bases). The CDR3 totals 12 residues. Germline CDR1 reads LNHDA; CDR2 reads SQIVND (reference sequence). The DNA of the CDR3 is TGTGCGACCTTAGAACAGCGCGGGGAGCAGTACTTC. Encoded protein: CATLEQRGEQYF.